This T cell receptor (beta chain) was found in a study of blood T cell repertoires in COVID-19. The overall study: Sites in the United States, Italy and Spain provided acute and convalescent COVID-19 samples. T cells, B-cell-depleted T cells, or PBMCs provided the cDNA or gDNA that served as material.

In the authors' workflow: Amplification with reference gene primers provided the estimates of nucleated cell counts. The data were produced by immunoSEQ multiplex PCR, yet TCRdb's version contains in-frame clones alone and is incomplete. V and J calls and clone size are given by that table; D and trimming were obtained from the DNA. The sample includes approximately 190,000 clones, roughly 80% seen only once; the top ten take about 7%. Germline trimming cut 5 bases from V and 6 bases from J; bases unmatched to any gene: 6. Germline CDR1 is SNHLY and CDR2 is FYNNEI. The CDR3 covers 13 residues. The chain recombines TRBV2 with TRBJ1-1, with 7 bases matching TRBD1. The TCR was taken from a man aged 55 to 70 with acute or convalescent COVID-19. The sample taken for sequencing was peripheral blood. This CDR3 reads CASSNQGVAEAFF. The CDR3 DNA sequence: TGTGCCAGCAGTAATCAGGGGGTCGCTGAAGCTTTCTTT.